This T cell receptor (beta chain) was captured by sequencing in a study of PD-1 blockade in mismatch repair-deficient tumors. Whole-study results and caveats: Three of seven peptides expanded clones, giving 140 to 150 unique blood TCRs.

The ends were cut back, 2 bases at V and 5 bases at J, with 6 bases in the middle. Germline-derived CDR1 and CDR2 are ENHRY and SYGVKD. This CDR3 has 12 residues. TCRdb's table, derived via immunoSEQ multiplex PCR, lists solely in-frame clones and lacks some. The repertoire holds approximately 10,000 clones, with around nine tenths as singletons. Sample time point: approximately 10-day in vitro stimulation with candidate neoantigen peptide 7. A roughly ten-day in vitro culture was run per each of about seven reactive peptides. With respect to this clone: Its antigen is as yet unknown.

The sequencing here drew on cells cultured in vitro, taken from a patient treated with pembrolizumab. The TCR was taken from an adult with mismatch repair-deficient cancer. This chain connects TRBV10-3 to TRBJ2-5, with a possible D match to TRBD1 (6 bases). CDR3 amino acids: CAISERGETQYF. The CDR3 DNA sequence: TGTGCCATCAGTGAGAGGGGGGAGACCCAGTACTTC.